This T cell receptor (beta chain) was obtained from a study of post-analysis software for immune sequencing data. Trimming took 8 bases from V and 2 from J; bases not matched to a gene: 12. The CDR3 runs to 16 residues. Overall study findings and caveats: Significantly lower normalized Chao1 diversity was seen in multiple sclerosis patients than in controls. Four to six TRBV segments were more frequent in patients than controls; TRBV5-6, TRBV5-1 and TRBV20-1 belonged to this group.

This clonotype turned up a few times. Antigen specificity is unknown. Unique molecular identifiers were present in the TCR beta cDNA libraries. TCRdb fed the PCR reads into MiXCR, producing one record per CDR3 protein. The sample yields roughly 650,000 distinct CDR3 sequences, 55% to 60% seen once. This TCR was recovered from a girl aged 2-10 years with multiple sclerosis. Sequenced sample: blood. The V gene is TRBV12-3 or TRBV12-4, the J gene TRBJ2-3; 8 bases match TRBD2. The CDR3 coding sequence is TGTGCCAGCTCGACGCGGGAGGAGTACTTCACAGATACGCAGTATTTT. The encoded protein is CASSTREEYFTDTQYF.